What follows are 23 T cell receptor beta chains derived from one specimen sequenced in a study of identical twins. A single record per CDR3 protein comes from TCRdb applying MiXCR to the 5' RACE reads. The sample records about 190,000 distinct CDR3 sequences, roughly 15% being singletons. The sample also formed part of further work on T cells expressing NK-cell markers.

Sequencing was performed on CD8+ T cells sorted from blood. All receptors derive from a woman between 18 and 29 years old in good health.

This sequence joins TRBV11-2 and TRBJ2-5; D may be TRBD2 (5 bases). This CDR3 is built from 15 residues. Trimming removed 1 base at V and 4 bases at J, with 13 bases between. Germline CDR1 is SGHAT and CDR2 is FQNNGV. The CDR3 loop is CASSLVGGRGETQYF. The DNA of the CDR3 is TGTGCCAGCAGCTTAGTTGGTGGCCGGGGAGAGACCCAGTACTTC. The variable domain in full, completed from reference TRBV11-2 and TRBJ2-5, reads EAGVAQSPRYKIIEKRQSVAFWCNPISGHATLYWYQQILGQGPKLLIQFQNNGVVDDSQLPKDRFSAERLKGVDSTLKIQPAKLEDSAVYLCASSLVGGRGETQYFGPGTRLLVL.

The J gene is TRBJ2-4, the V gene TRBV13; a weak D match, TRBD1 (5 bases). Per germline, CDR1 PRHDT and CDR2 FYEKMQ (reference sequence). The CDR3 consists of 16 residues. The V and J ends lost 0 bases and 0 bases respectively, with 9 bases between them. CDR3 bases: TGTGCCAGCAGCTTAGGGGACACCCTAGCCAAAAACATTCAGTACTTC. Residues: CASSLGDTLAKNIQYF.

This clonotype was detected only a few times. The chain joins TRBV12-5 to TRBJ1-1, with D uncertain. The germline V and J ends were trimmed by 6 bases and 1 base, with 9 bases remaining between them. The CDR3 contains 13 residues. The germline CDR1 and CDR2 sequences are LGHNT and FRNRAP. For the CDR3, the DNA is TGTGCTAGTGGGACTGGAGCGAACACTGAAGCTTTCTTT. Its protein product is CASGTGANTEAFF. The variable domain in full, completed from reference TRBV12-5 and TRBJ1-1, reads DARVTQTPRHKVTEMGQEVTMRCQPILGHNTVFWYRQTMMQGLELLAYFRNRAPLDDSGMPKDRFSAEMPDATLATLKIQPSEPRDSAVYFCASGTGANTEAFFGQGTRLTVV.

The chain couples TRBV4-1 to TRBJ2-1; 7 bases map to TRBD2. The CDR3 sequence is 17 residues long. V lost 0 bases and J lost 0; bases outside the gene matches: 5. Germline-derived CDR1 and CDR2 are MGHRA and YSYEKL. CDR3 in DNA: TGCGCCAGCAGCCAAGACCCGCGGGGGAGCTCCTACAATGAGCAGTTCTTC. Amino acids: CASSQDPRGSSYNEQFF.

This clonotype was detected only a few times. This chain connects TRBV4-1 to TRBJ2-3, with D tentatively TRBD2 (6 bases). Germline values: CDR1 MGHRA, CDR2 YSYEKL. The ends were cut back, 2 bases at V and 1 base at J, with 10 bases in the middle. The CDR3 is 15 amino acids. DNA for the CDR3: TGCGCCAGCAGCCAATCGCAGCGGGGCACAGATACGCAGTATTTT. This gives the protein CASSQSQRGTDTQYF.

This clonotype turned up a few times. The J gene is TRBJ2-7, the V gene TRBV6-2 or TRBV6-3; possibly TRBD2 for D (6 bases). The CDR3 consists of 15 residues. Trimming took off 6 bases at V and 6 bases at J, with 21 bases between the two ends. Per germline, CDR1 MNHEY and CDR2 SVGEGT. This CDR3 is CASSPTGTLGGEQYF. In nucleotides, the CDR3 is TGTGCCAGCAGCCCTACGGGCACCTTGGGGGGCGAGCAGTACTTC.

Written as DNA, the CDR3 is TGTGCCAGCAGCTGGGCTGAGGGGGTCCCAACCGGGGAGCTGTTTTTT. Amino acids: CASSWAEGVPTGELFF. The J gene is TRBJ2-2, the V gene TRBV11-2, with D tentatively TRBD1 (6 bases). The CDR3 is 16 amino acids. Per germline, CDR1 SGHAT and CDR2 FQNNGV. Trimming took 4 bases from V and 5 from J, leaving 17 bases between them.

The V call is TRBV12-3 or TRBV12-4, the J call TRBJ2-1; D tentatively reads TRBD1 or TRBD2 (6 bases each). With 1 base removed from V and 6 bases from J, the gap between germline ends came to 13 bases. The CDR3 runs to 15 residues. The CDR3 region is CASSLEGGRTNEQFF. The CDR3 nucleotides are TGTGCCAGCAGTTTAGAGGGGGGCAGGACCAATGAGCAGTTCTTC.

The V and J genes are TRBV25-1 and TRBJ2-1; D gene uncertain. V was cut by 3 bases and J by 3 bases, with 6 bases left in between. Germline V gene sequence: CDR1 MGHDK, CDR2 SYGVNS. This CDR3 is 13 amino acids long. CDR3 in amino acids: CASSDQIYNEQFF. Here the CDR3 DNA reads TGTGCCAGCAGTGACCAGATCTACAATGAGCAGTTCTTC.

In its sample, this clonotype was seen a few times. Written as DNA, the CDR3 is TGTGCCAGCAGCCCCAAGTCATCCGACAGGTTGGGTTCACCCCTCCACTTT. Amino acids: CASSPKSSDRLGSPLHF. This chain connects TRBV7-9 to TRBJ1-6; D may be TRBD1 (6 bases). CDR3 length: 17 amino acids. Trimming cost V 5 bases and J 9 bases, with 23 bases left between them. Germline V gene sequence: CDR1 SEHNR, CDR2 FQNEAQ (reference sequence).

The chain joins TRBV9 to TRBJ2-7, with D possibly matching TRBD2 (6 bases). CDR1 and CDR2 from the germline V gene are SGDLS and YYNGEE. V lost 2 bases to trimming and J lost 2 bases, with 14 bases between them. The CDR3 covers 15 residues. Here the CDR3 reads CASSVGGGVTYEQYF. The CDR3 DNA sequence: TGTGCCAGCAGCGTTGGGGGAGGTGTCACCTACGAGCAGTACTTC.

CDR3 amino acids: CASSLQGSNEKLFF. CDR3 bases: TGTGCCAGCAGTTTGCAGGGGAGCAATGAAAAACTGTTTTTT. This chain joins TRBV27 and TRBJ1-4; D may be TRBD1 (6 bases). The CDR3 consists of 14 residues. With 3 bases removed from V and 5 bases from J, the gap between germline ends came to 10 bases. CDR1 MNHEY and CDR2 SMNVEV come from the germline V gene (reference sequence).

The chain links TRBV20-1 to TRBJ2-1, with 12 bases identical to TRBD2. The CDR3 spans 17 residues. After removal of 4 bases from V and 0 bases from J, the junction contained 7 bases not matched to a gene. CDR1 DFQATT and CDR2 SNEGSKA come from the germline V gene (reference sequence). In DNA, the CDR3 is TGCAGTGCTATTGGGCTAGCGGGGGGGATCTCCTACAATGAGCAGTTCTTC. Amino acids: CSAIGLAGGISYNEQFF.

This clonotype was recorded many times. The chain uses TRBV7-9 and TRBJ2-7; D possibly uses TRBD1 or TRBD2 (7 bases each). V was trimmed by 6 bases and J by 4 bases, leaving 19 bases between them. This CDR3 spans 15 amino acids. The germline V gene encodes CDR1 SEHNR and CDR2 FQNEAQ (reference sequence). The CDR3, as DNA: TGTGCCAGCAGTTCCGGGGAGGGACAGCTATACGAGCAGTACTTC. Translating gives CASSSGEGQLYEQYF.

This clonotype was seen many times. V and J are TRBV20-1 and TRBJ2-5; 11 nucleotides match TRBD2. Germline loops: CDR1 DFQATT, CDR2 SNEGSKA (reference sequence). This CDR3 has 16 amino acids. V lost 0 bases to trimming and J lost 0 bases; unmatched junction nucleotides: 3. The CDR3 region has the DNA TGCAGTGCTAGAGATTTAGCGGGGGGGGACCAAGAGACCCAGTACTTC. Amino acids: CSARDLAGGDQETQYF.

The chain joins TRBV29-1 to TRBJ1-1; no firm D call. The CDR3 consists of 11 residues. Germline-derived CDR1 and CDR2 are SQVTM and ANQGSEA. V was cut by 6 bases and J by 4 bases, with 9 bases left in between. CDR3 nucleotide sequence: TGCAGCGTGCAGGCTTTCACTGAAGCTTTCTTT. Translation: CSVQAFTEAFF.

The chain uses TRBV5-1 and TRBJ1-2; D is ambiguous. This CDR3 is 13 amino acids long. Trimming pared 0 bases from V and 5 bases from J, leaving 8 bases between. Germline values: CDR1 SGHRS, CDR2 YFSETQ. The CDR3 DNA is TGCGCCAGCAGCTTGGATACAGATTATGGCTACACCTTC. Translation: CASSLDTDYGYTF.

This clonotype was observed a handful of times. The rearrangement links TRBV10-3 to TRBJ1-1, with D unresolved. The CDR3 covers 14 residues. In germline, CDR1 is ENHRY, CDR2 SYGVKD. Deletions cut 1 base from V and 1 base from J, with 7 bases between. Here the CDR3 DNA reads TGTGCCATCAGTGAGTTAGGAGCGAACACTGAAGCTTTCTTT. It is translated as CAISELGANTEAFF.

This clonotype was seen a few times. The chain links TRBV5-1 to TRBJ1-1, with D possibly TRBD1 on 5 matching bases. This CDR3 comprises 14 residues. Deletions cut 4 bases from V and 4 bases from J, with 14 bases between. In germline, CDR1 is SGHRS, CDR2 YFSETQ. In DNA form, the CDR3 reads TGCGCCAGCAGCGACGGGGGTTTAGGCACTGAAGCTTTCTTT. Translating it yields CASSDGGLGTEAFF.

V gene TRBV12-3 or TRBV12-4 combines with J gene TRBJ2-7; 9 nucleotides line up with TRBD1. Trimming removed 5 bases from V and 0 bases from J; junction bases left unmatched: 8. The CDR3 has 16 residues. The CDR3, as DNA: TGTGCCAGCAGTCCTACTTGGACAGGGGTCTCCTACGAGCAGTACTTC. Residues: CASSPTWTGVSYEQYF.

This chain links TRBV6-2 or TRBV6-3 with TRBJ2-7; D may correspond to TRBD1 or TRBD2 (5 bases each). The V end lost 7 bases, the J end lost 2 bases, and 18 bases lay between the germline ends. This CDR3 contains 15 residues. In germline, CDR1 is MNHEY, CDR2 SVGEGT. The CDR3 DNA sequence: TGTGCCAGCATGCCGGGCCTCCGGGGCCCCTACGAGCAGTACTTC. It is translated as CASMPGLRGPYEQYF.

CDR3: CATSRDHPPWAGETQYF. The CDR3 DNA reads TGTGCCACCAGCAGAGACCATCCCCCGTGGGCAGGGGAGACCCAGTACTTC. V gene TRBV15 combines with J gene TRBJ2-5, with D possibly being TRBD1 (5 bases). The V gene lost 0 bases and the J gene lost 5 bases, with 19 bases spanning the gap. CDR1 is LNHNV, CDR2 YYDKDF, per germline (reference sequence). This CDR3 is 17 amino acids long.

The table lists this clonotype with a few counts. The chain is built from TRBV6-2 or TRBV6-3 and TRBJ1-4; 9 nucleotides agree with TRBD1. Germline assignment: CDR1 MNHEY and CDR2 SVGEGT. The CDR3 covers 14 residues. The ends lost 4 bases at V and 8 bases at J; junction bases unmatched: 5. CDR3 DNA sequence: TGTGCCAGCAGTTCCGGGACAGGGATAGAAAAACTGTTTTTT. Amino acids: CASSSGTGIEKLFF.